This passage covers 28 T cell receptor beta chains from one sample sequenced in a study of shared clonotypes between healthy human individuals. Assay: immunoSEQ multiplex PCR; the TCRdb copy retains only in-frame clones and omits some. In the table there are about 2.4 million clones, more than 85% of which are singletons. Source material: naive CD4+ T cells from PBMCs. Subset: CD45RA+ positively selected. The receptors derive from a man aged 18 to 29 in good health. Some clones in this sample may be carry-over from other donors' samples.

This chain connects TRBV4-3 to TRBJ2-1, with a weak D call TRBD2 (6 bases). CDR1 is LGHNA and CDR2 is YSLEER in the germline V gene. CDR3 size: 19 residues. V lost 0 bases to trimming and J lost 8 bases, with 26 bases between them. CDR3 DNA: TGCGCCAGCAGCCAAGAATCGGGTAGCGGCCAGTATGGCGGCGATGAGCAGTTCTTC. Its translation: CASSQESGSGQYGGDEQFF.

The rearrangement joins TRBV28 to TRBJ2-2; 9 bases are a match to TRBD1. Trimming removed 1 base from V and 1 base from J; junction bases left unmatched: 10. This CDR3 is built from 19 residues. Germline V lookup: CDR1 MDHEN, CDR2 SYDVKM. CDR3 in DNA: TGTGCCAGCAGTTTATCCCGAAGCGCGACAGGGGGGAACACCGGGGAGCTGTTTTTT. Its protein product is CASSLSRSATGGNTGELFF.

This chain links TRBV9 with TRBJ1-1, with a possible D match to TRBD1 (6 bases). Germline V gene lookup returns CDR1 SGDLS and CDR2 YYNGEE. V was trimmed by 3 bases and J by 1 base, leaving 7 bases between them. The CDR3 spans 13 residues. CDR3 coding DNA: TGTGCCAGCAGCGCGGGACAGAACACTGAAGCTTTCTTT. Translation: CASSAGQNTEAFF.

The chain combines TRBV5-1 with TRBJ2-1, with 9 bases aligning to TRBD1. The junction had 6 bases not matched to a gene; V was cut back by 0 bases and J by 8 bases. Looked up from germline, CDR1 is SGHRS and CDR2 is YFSETQ. This CDR3 region has 15 residues. CDR3 loop: CASSLAGTGFDEQFF. The CDR3, as DNA: TGCGCCAGCAGCTTGGCCGGGACAGGGTTCGATGAGCAGTTCTTC.

The chain carries TRBV29-1 and TRBJ2-4; possible D gene TRBD1, 6 bases. The V gene's germline CDR1 is SQVTM and CDR2 ANQGSEA. This CDR3 comprises 15 residues. The V end lost 5 bases, the J end lost 1 base, and 15 bases lay between the germline ends. In nucleotides, the CDR3 is TGCAGCGTTAGCACAGGGCAAACGGCCAAAAACATTCAGTACTTC. The encoded protein is CSVSTGQTAKNIQYF.

The chain joins TRBV12-5 to TRBJ2-7; D tentatively reads TRBD1 or TRBD2 (5 bases each). With 0 bases removed from V and 0 bases from J, the gap between germline ends came to 15 bases. CDR3 length: 17 amino acids. The germline CDR1 and CDR2 sequences are LGHNT and FRNRAP. In DNA form, the CDR3 reads TGTGCTAGTGGTTTGGTACTTCCCGGGACCAACTCCTACGAGCAGTACTTC. It translates to CASGLVLPGTNSYEQYF.

The gene calls are TRBV19 and TRBJ2-7; tentative D call: TRBD1 (6 bases). V shed 4 bases and J shed 4 bases, with 14 bases lying between them. CDR1 is LNHDA and CDR2 is SQIVND in the germline V gene (reference sequence). The CDR3 spans 14 residues. Written as DNA, the CDR3 is TGTGCCAGTAGTAGAAGGGACAAGGAATACGAGCAGTACTTC. Amino acid sequence: CASSRRDKEYEQYF.

This chain joins TRBV6-1 and TRBJ1-2; TRBD1 agrees at 7 bases. The V gene's germline CDR1 is MNHNS and CDR2 SASEGT. This CDR3 is 13 amino acids long. The V and J ends lost 2 bases and 6 bases, in that order; junction bases with no gene match: 3. The CDR3 DNA reads as TGTGCCAGCAGTGAAACAGGGGCAGATGGCTACACCTTC. This translates into CASSETGADGYTF.

The chain is built from TRBV28 and TRBJ1-5, with 8 bases fitting TRBD1. Germline V gene sequence: CDR1 MDHEN, CDR2 SYDVKM. The trim removed 5 bases at V and 5 bases at J, leaving 5 bases unmatched. The CDR3 is made up of 14 amino acids. CDR3 sequence (DNA): TGTGCCAGCAGTCCGGACAGGGACTATCAGCCCCAGCATTTT. Protein: CASSPDRDYQPQHF.

This rearrangement joins TRBV6-1 to TRBJ2-2; no definite D call. The CDR3 spans 14 residues. The germline V and J ends were trimmed by 3 bases and 7 bases, with 12 bases remaining between them. Germline CDR1 reads MNHNS; CDR2 reads SASEGT. CDR3 coding DNA: TGTGCCAGCAGTGACAACCGGCCCCTCGGGGAGCTGTTTTTT. It yields the protein CASSDNRPLGELFF.

The CDR3, as DNA: TGTGCCAGCAGTTCATCGGACAATAATGGAAACACCATATATTTT. This encodes CASSSSDNNGNTIYF. The rearrangement joins TRBV28 to TRBJ1-3, with D possibly being TRBD1 (5 bases). Trimming removed 4 bases at V and 3 bases at J, with 13 bases between. This CDR3 contains 15 residues. Germline V CDR1 and CDR2: MDHEN, SYDVKM.

Comment on this clone: Other DNA sequences in this specimen translate into the identical CDR3. The V and J genes are TRBV7-2 and TRBJ2-7; weak D call: TRBD1 (6 bases). V was trimmed by 3 bases and J by 0 bases, leaving 9 bases between them. This CDR3 comprises 14 residues. CDR1 is SGHTA, CDR2 FQGNSA, per germline. In nucleotides, the CDR3 is TGTGCCAGCAGCTTCCAGGGGTCCTCCTACGAGCAGTACTTC. It is translated as CASSFQGSSYEQYF.

J is TRBJ1-1 and V is TRBV6-6; no reliable D call. V was pared by 4 bases and J by 6 bases, with 21 bases between. The CDR3 runs to 16 residues. The germline V gene has CDR1 MNHNY and CDR2 SVGAGI (reference sequence). The CDR3 spells CASSLPTAPGGPEAFF. In nucleotides, the CDR3 is TGTGCCAGCAGTTTGCCCACCGCCCCCGGCGGACCTGAAGCTTTCTTT.

The chain couples TRBV4-2 to TRBJ2-7; D is uncertain. From germline, CDR1 is LGHNA and CDR2 YNFKEQ. The CDR3 has 14 residues. The V gene lost 2 bases and the J gene lost 3 bases, with 11 bases spanning the gap. This chain's CDR3 is CASSQRGSLYEQYF. CDR3 nucleotides: TGTGCCAGCAGCCAAAGAGGATCGCTCTACGAGCAGTACTTC.

The chain has TRBV6-1 and TRBJ1-1, with D possibly being TRBD1 (5 bases). This CDR3 is built from 14 residues. Germline V gene data show CDR1 as MNHNS and CDR2 as SASEGT. Trimming left V 6 bases short and J 0 bases short, with 11 bases between. In DNA, the CDR3 is TGTGCCAGCAGGAGGGACGCCATGAACACTGAAGCTTTCTTT. As protein: CASRRDAMNTEAFF.

On this clone: The sample has other DNA sequences that encode this CDR3 too. The chain joins TRBV6-1 to TRBJ2-1, with D unresolved. This CDR3 spans 14 amino acids. Trimming took off 6 bases at V and 2 bases at J, with 11 bases between the two ends. Looked up from germline, CDR1 is MNHNS and CDR2 is SASEGT. The CDR3 here is CASSGLATYNEQFF. The CDR3, as DNA: TGTGCCAGCAGCGGGCTGGCAACCTACAATGAGCAGTTCTTC.

The chain employs TRBV9 and TRBJ2-1; D gene ambiguous. Per germline, CDR1 SGDLS and CDR2 YYNGEE. This CDR3 has 15 residues. The ends were cut back, 0 bases at V and 4 bases at J, with 11 bases in the middle. This CDR3 is CASSVGSQRYNEQFF. DNA of the CDR3: TGTGCCAGCAGCGTAGGAAGTCAACGATACAATGAGCAGTTCTTC.

This chain connects TRBV30 to TRBJ1-5; D call uncertain. CDR1 is GTSNPN, CDR2 SVGIG, per germline (reference sequence). The CDR3 is 13 residues long. V dropped 4 bases and J dropped 4 bases, with 11 bases sitting between them. The CDR3 DNA sequence: TGTGCCTGGAACCGAGACAAAAATCAGCCCCAGCATTTT. Translation: CAWNRDKNQPQHF.

This clone was seen more than once but under ten times. J is TRBJ1-2 and V is TRBV5-4; 11 positions agree with TRBD1. Trimming took 0 bases from V and 6 from J; bases not matched to a gene: 7. Germline V gene sequence: CDR1 SGHNT, CDR2 YYREEE (reference sequence). The CDR3 consists of 16 residues. The CDR3 protein is CASSLAKGQGGDGYTF. CDR3 DNA sequence: TGTGCCAGCAGCTTGGCCAAGGGACAGGGGGGTGATGGCTACACCTTC.

Points on this clone: Other DNA sequences in this sample translate to the same CDR3. The CDR3 DNA follows: TGTGCCTGGGGGGACAGCAATCAGCCCCAGCATTTT. Translation gives CAWGDSNQPQHF. This chain uses TRBV30 with TRBJ1-5; D is perhaps TRBD1 (5 bases). CDR1 and CDR2 from the germline V gene are GTSNPN and SVGIG (reference sequence). Trimming left V 5 bases short and J 1 base short, with 6 bases between. The CDR3 runs to 12 residues.

The rearrangement uses TRBV5-1 and TRBJ1-2, with D unresolved. The CDR3 spans 14 residues. CDR1 is SGHRS, CDR2 YFSETQ, per germline. V was cut by 4 bases and J by 6 bases, with 16 bases left in between. The CDR3 region is CASSPRWKMDGYTF. As DNA, the CDR3 is TGCGCCAGCAGCCCACGATGGAAAATGGATGGCTACACCTTC.

The chain has TRBV6-6 and TRBJ2-1, with 8 bases fitting TRBD2. CDR1 MNHNY and CDR2 SVGAGI come from the germline V gene (reference sequence). The CDR3 totals 14 residues. Trimming at V came to 5 bases and at J to 1 base, leaving 1 base not matched to a gene. In DNA, the CDR3 is TGTGCCAGCAGTCCTAGCGGGTCCTACAATGAGCAGTTCTTC. Protein product: CASSPSGSYNEQFF.

This chain joins TRBV10-1 and TRBJ2-7, with 9 bases matching TRBD1. CDR1 is WNHNN and CDR2 is SYGVQD in the germline V gene (reference sequence). J was trimmed by 7 bases and V by 6 bases; bases with no gene match: 7. CDR3 length: 13 amino acids. The CDR3 spells CASSRTGDGEQYF. Written as DNA, the CDR3 is TGCGCCAGCAGCCGGACAGGGGACGGGGAGCAGTACTTC.

V and J are TRBV6-5 and TRBJ1-2; TRBD1 might be the D (5 bases). The length of the CDR3 is 16 residues. With 4 bases removed from V and 7 bases from J, the gap between germline ends came to 22 bases. Looked up from germline, CDR1 is MNHEY and CDR2 is SVGAGI. CDR3 region: CASSFGDGTLGRGYTF. The CDR3 DNA is TGTGCCAGCAGTTTCGGCGACGGGACCTTGGGGCGTGGCTACACCTTC.

V and J are TRBV5-4 and TRBJ2-2; perhaps TRBD1 as D (6 bases). The germline CDR1 and CDR2 sequences are SGHNT and YYREEE (reference sequence). Trimming shortened V by 1 base and J by 3 bases, and 10 bases separated the two germline ends. This CDR3 contains 15 residues. The CDR3 region has the DNA TGTGCCAGCAGCTTGCAGGGGATGGACACCGGGGAGCTGTTTTTT. Its protein product is CASSLQGMDTGELFF.

The chain combines TRBV10-3 with TRBJ2-3; 12 bases agree with TRBD2. The CDR3 sequence is 17 residues long. V dropped 4 bases and J dropped 2; count of bases not matched to a gene: 7. The germline CDR1 and CDR2 sequences are ENHRY and SYGVKD. The CDR3 here is CAISGTSGRRDTDTQYF. DNA for the CDR3: TGTGCCATCAGTGGTACTAGCGGGAGGCGGGACACAGATACGCAGTATTTT.

The chain joins TRBV18 to TRBJ1-4, with D unresolved. Germline CDR1 is KGHSH and CDR2 is LQKENI. Trimming removed 4 bases at V and 7 bases at J, with 10 bases between. The CDR3 consists of 13 residues. The DNA of the CDR3 is TGTGCCAGCTCACAAGCCCCCCTTGAAAAACTGTTTTTT. Amino acid sequence: CASSQAPLEKLFF. The full variable domain, with the rest looked up from reference TRBV18 and TRBJ1-4, is NAGVMQNPRHLVRRRGQEARLRCSPMKGHSHVYWYRQLPEEGLKFMVYLQKENIIDESGMPKERFSAEFPKEGPSILRIQQVVRGDSAAYFCASSQAPLEKLFFGSGTQLSVL.

A single count supports this clone. The V gene is TRBV5-1, the J gene TRBJ2-7; TRBD2 is a possible D gene (6 bases). The V end was cut by 4 bases, the J end by 5 bases, with 16 bases between. Germline V gene data show CDR1 as SGHRS and CDR2 as YFSETQ. The CDR3 runs to 14 residues. The CDR3 loop reads CASSAGPGPHEQYF. CDR3 sequence (DNA): TGCGCCAGCAGCGCGGGACCGGGTCCCCACGAGCAGTACTTC.